The present TCR beta chain was sequenced within a study of post-analysis software for immune sequencing data. General study results and limits: Roughly five TRBV segments were more frequent in patients than controls; TRBV5-6, TRBV5-1 and TRBV20-1 belonged to this group. Samples prepared in the same batch strongly co-clustered by F measure.

The CDR3 length is 16 residues. Germline V lookup: CDR1 SEHNR, CDR2 FQNEAQ (reference sequence). The trim removed 5 bases at V and 5 bases at J, leaving 11 bases unmatched. Notes on this clonotype: What it binds is not known.

TCR beta cDNA libraries had unique molecular identifiers. Starting from approximately 1 to 10 million T cells, the study yielded about 500,000 cDNA molecules. TCRdb ran MiXCR on the PCR reads and lists one entry per CDR3 protein. Of approximately 360,000 distinct CDR3 sequences detected, about a third appear once; the ten largest clones hold roughly 13%. The sequence was obtained from a girl aged 10 to 17 with multiple sclerosis. The J gene is TRBJ2-1, the V gene TRBV7-9; 8 nucleotides line up with TRBD2. Sequencing was performed on blood. The CDR3, as DNA: TGTGCCAGCAGCACCCATAGCGGGGTTCTCGACAATGAGCAGTTCTTC. Translating it yields CASSTHSGVLDNEQFF.